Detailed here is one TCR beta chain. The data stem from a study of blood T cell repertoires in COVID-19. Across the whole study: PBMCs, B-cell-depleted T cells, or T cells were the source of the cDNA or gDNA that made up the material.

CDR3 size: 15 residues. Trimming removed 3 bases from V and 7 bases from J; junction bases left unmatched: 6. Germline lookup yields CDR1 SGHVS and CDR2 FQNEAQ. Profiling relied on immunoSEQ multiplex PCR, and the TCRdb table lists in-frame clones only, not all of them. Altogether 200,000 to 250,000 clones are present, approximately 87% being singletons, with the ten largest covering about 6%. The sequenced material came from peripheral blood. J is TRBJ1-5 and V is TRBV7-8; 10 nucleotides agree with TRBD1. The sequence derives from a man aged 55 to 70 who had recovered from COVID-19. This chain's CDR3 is CASSFDRGQVQPQHF. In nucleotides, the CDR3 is TGTGCCAGCAGCTTCGACAGGGGGCAAGTACAGCCCCAGCATTTT. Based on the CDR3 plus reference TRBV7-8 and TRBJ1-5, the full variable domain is GAGVSQSPRYKVAKRGQDVALRCDPISGHVSLFWYQQALGQGPEFLTYFQNEAQLDKSGLPSDRFFAERPEGSVSTLKIQRTQQEDSAVYLCASSFDRGQVQPQHFGDGTRLSIL.